This TCR beta chain originates from a study of cytomegalovirus exposure and HLA in healthy donors. Study observations and caveats: The study had only CMV serostatus as immune exposure information. CMV antigen specificity of a few CMV-associated chains was confirmed in vitro.

The germline V and J ends were trimmed by 7 bases and 7 bases, with 19 bases remaining between them. Germline CDR1 MNHNS, CDR2 SASEGT. CDR3 length: 14 residues. Primers included in the PCR were 60 Vbeta and 13 Jbeta primers. As originally analysed: In a later analysis, 60 million to 90 million unique TCR beta chains included roughly 11 million shared by two or more donors. Assay: immunoSEQ multiplex PCR; the TCRdb copy retains only in-frame clones and omits some. V, J and clone size were drawn from that table, and D and trimming were deduced from the DNA. The repertoire holds some 200,000 clones, with under 85% as singletons. Details on this clone: Its specificity is unknown.

The receptor was isolated from a man aged 50 or older in good health and CMV-seronegative. The chain links TRBV6-1 to TRBJ2-5, with D possibly being TRBD2 (6 bases). Sequenced input: PBMCs. In DNA form, the CDR3 reads TGTGCCAGCAAGGAGGGATCCAGGTTCGGGACCCAGTACTTC. Protein sequence: CASKEGSRFGTQYF.